These 6 T cell receptor beta chains came from one sample sequenced in a study of T cell responses to AZD1222 COVID-19 vaccine. Assay used: immunoSEQ multiplex PCR; TCRdb lists only in-frame clones, some missing. The sample lists approximately 140,000 clones; 93% were seen once. The sequencing used peripheral blood, collected on day 0 of MenACWY control vaccination. Receptors originate from an adult in good health.

This chain links TRBV21-1 with TRBJ2-7; TRBD2 reflects the table's D call only, with no check against the DNA. TRBV21-1 is labeled a pseudogene. This CDR3 spans 17 amino acids. CDR3 protein: CASSNEASGVPWREQYF. The CDR3 DNA is TGTGCCAGCAGCAATGAGGCTAGCGGGGTGCCTTGGAGGGAGCAGTACTTC.

This clone was seen a single time. The J gene is TRBJ2-7, the V gene TRBV6-5; D call uncertain. The CDR3 covers 14 residues. Trimming shortened V by 6 bases and J by 0 bases, and 12 bases separated the two germline ends. CDR1 and CDR2 (germline): MNHEY, SVGAGI. The CDR3: CASRVLRGSYEQYF. In DNA form, the CDR3 reads TGTGCCAGCAGGGTTCTACGTGGCTCCTACGAGCAGTACTTC.

The DNA for the CDR3 is TGCGCCAGCAGCCAAGACGCGTATGGCTACACCTTC. Protein: CASSQDAYGYTF. The genes are TRBV5-1 and TRBJ1-2, with D hard to call. Trimming stripped 4 bases from V and 5 bases from J, with 9 bases between. The CDR3 has 12 amino acids. The germline V gene encodes CDR1 SGHRS and CDR2 YFSETQ.

The gene calls are TRBV12-5 and TRBJ2-1; D perhaps matches TRBD2 (6 bases). The CDR3 is 15 amino acids. The germline V gene has CDR1 LGHNT and CDR2 FRNRAP. V was shortened by 5 bases and J by 9 bases, with 20 bases between the two germline ends. In nucleotides, the CDR3 is TGTGCTAGTGGTGTGGGGACTGCCCGCTATGGTGAGCAGTTCTTC. The encoded protein is CASGVGTARYGEQFF.

V usage is TRBV12-5 and J usage is TRBJ2-2; D gene uncertain. The CDR3 extends over 13 amino acids. Germline V CDR1 and CDR2: LGHNT, FRNRAP. V was pared by 6 bases and J by 5 bases, with 10 bases between. CDR3 in DNA: TGTGCTAGTGGGACGGGCTTAACCGGGGAGCTGTTTTTT. It is translated as CASGTGLTGELFF. Full variable domain (missing parts from reference TRBV12-5 and TRBJ2-2): DARVTQTPRHKVTEMGQEVTMRCQPILGHNTVFWYRQTMMQGLELLAYFRNRAPLDDSGMPKDRFSAEMPDATLATLKIQPSEPRDSAVYFCASGTGLTGELFFGEGSRLTVL.

The V call is TRBV11-3, the J call TRBJ1-1; D unclear. V dropped 2 bases and J dropped 7 bases, with 11 bases sitting between them. This CDR3 has 13 amino acids. The germline V gene encodes CDR1 SGHNT and CDR2 YENEEA. As DNA, the CDR3 is TGTGCCAGCAGCTTACGGATGGGCCTTGAAGCTTTCTTT. The encoded protein is CASSLRMGLEAFF.